The 3 T cell receptor beta chains presented below share a single source sample, sequenced in a study of CD8+CD57+ T cells in acquired aplastic anemia. Patients chosen for sequencing had CD8+CD57+ cells that had expanded, as shown by flow cytometry. Genomic DNA provided the template from which TCR beta VDJ and CDR3 profiles were obtained. MiXCR, run by TCRdb on the reads, gives a single entry per CDR3 protein. The repertoire holds approximately 260,000 distinct CDR3 sequences, with approximately 86% as singletons. Specimen: sorted CD4+, CD8+, or CD8+CD57+ T cells (not recorded which) from PBMCs. Receptors originate from a human donor with aplastic anemia.

This clonotype was picked up a small number of times. This chain connects TRBV7-9 to TRBJ1-6, with 7 bases identical to TRBD1. Germline V gives CDR1 SEHNR, CDR2 FQNEAQ (reference sequence). Trimming removed 5 bases from V and 16 bases from J; junction bases left unmatched: 20. The CDR3 is 16 amino acids. The CDR3 nucleotides read TGTGCCAGCAGCCCACCACAGGGGCGGAACACCGGGGAGCTCCACTTT. Its translation is CASSPPQGRNTGELHF.

About this clonotype: Here the CDR3 omits its conserved ending phenylalanine or tryptophan, so a read error is the likely source. The chain links TRBV24-1 to TRBJ2-3, with 12 bases lining up with TRBD2. Germline CDR1 reads KGHDR; CDR2 reads SFDVKD. V lost 5 bases and J lost 10; bases outside the gene matches: 9. This CDR3 region has 15 residues. This CDR3 is CATSARTSGIGAQYL. The CDR3, as DNA: TGTGCCACCAGTGCCAGGACTAGCGGGATAGGTGCGCAGTATTTG.

The rearrangement uses TRBV25-1 and TRBJ1-2, with 8 bases identical to TRBD1. V was pared by 5 bases and J by 14 bases, with 16 bases of the junction left unmatched. CDR1 and CDR2 (germline): MGHDK, SYGVNS. CDR3 length: 14 residues. The CDR3 here is CASSRCGQGDRQTF. The CDR3 DNA reads TGTGCCAGCAGTAGATGCGGACAGGGAGATCGCCAGACCTTC.